Shown below are 5 T cell receptor beta chains from a single sample sequenced in a study of blood T cell repertoires in COVID-19 (dated by TCRdb to 2020 to 2022). The library came from the immunoSEQ multiplex PCR assay. This is the immuneACCESS table as TCRdb keeps it, with only in-frame sequences that have V and J called. A part of the clones is gone; compared with another copy, unresolved V genes explain less than half, and the rest is unexplained. The sample table lists around 320,000 clones, around 92% of them with a count of one. The top ten hold roughly 10% of the sample. Sample: peripheral blood. The source is a woman aged 25 to 45 with COVID-19, enrolled during active disease.

This rearrangement joins TRBV5-5 to TRBJ1-2; 9 bases are a match to TRBD1. Germline assignment: CDR1 SGHKS and CDR2 YYEKEE (reference sequence). Trimming removed 0 bases from V and 8 bases from J; junction bases left unmatched: 5. This CDR3 region has 14 residues. The CDR3 sequence: CASSLADGTGGYTF. The CDR3 bases are TGTGCCAGCAGCTTGGCGGACGGGACAGGGGGCTACACCTTC.

The chain is built from TRBV9 and TRBJ1-2, with 7 bases matching TRBD1. Germline V CDR1 and CDR2: SGDLS, YYNGEE. CDR3 length equals 13 residues. After removal of 6 bases from V and 3 bases from J, the junction contained 5 bases not matched to a gene. CDR3 sequence (DNA): TGTGCCAGCATGAGCGGACAGGACTATGGCTACACCTTC. Translated: CASMSGQDYGYTF.

CDR3 DNA: TGTGCCAGCAGCTTTACGGGGATTGAAGCTTTCTTT. Translation: CASSFTGIEAFF. The genes are TRBV7-9 and TRBJ1-1; no firm D call. Per germline, CDR1 SEHNR and CDR2 FQNEAQ (reference sequence). The CDR3 covers 12 residues. The ends were cut back, 3 bases at V and 7 bases at J, with 9 bases in the middle.

The chain has TRBV28 and TRBJ1-2; tentative D call: TRBD1 (6 bases). The CDR3 loop spans 13 amino acids. Trimming removed 3 bases at V and 5 bases at J, with 10 bases between. Per germline, CDR1 MDHEN and CDR2 SYDVKM. The CDR3, as DNA: TGTGCCAGCAGTTTTGGTCAGGGGTATGGCTACACCTTC. It codes for CASSFGQGYGYTF.

The chain has TRBV5-5 and TRBJ1-5, with TRBD1 as a possible D gene (6 bases). V lost 2 bases, J lost 0 bases, and 9 bases lay in between. The CDR3 is 15 amino acids. Germline loops: CDR1 SGHKS, CDR2 YYEKEE (reference sequence). CDR3 region: CASSLNRVSNQPQHF. In DNA form, the CDR3 reads TGTGCCAGCAGCTTAAACAGGGTTAGCAATCAGCCCCAGCATTTT.